This T cell receptor beta chain was identified during a study of T cell clonotyping in hematopoietic cell transplantation (dated by TCRdb to the early 2020s). In terms of the full investigation: Pretransplant recipient samples were obtained after cytoreduction. Recruitment of patients was conducted between 2015 and early 2017, and follow-up was continued until September 2020 or death. A total of 135 blood samples were collected in the study from 35 to 45 consecutive transplant recipients and their related donors.

TCR beta CDR3 regions were amplified from genomic DNA with the immunoSEQ assay, a bias-controlled multiplex PCR using V- and J-specific primers. A second PCR step added a proprietary barcode and Illumina adapter sequences to the CDR3 amplicons. An Illumina MiSeq instrument was used for sequencing of the CDR3 libraries. Per the source publication's procedure: Export and quality control were handled in immunoSEQ Analyzer 3.0, while downstream analyses relied on R Bioconductor and Immunarch. Repertoire metrics were calculated using only productive rearrangements within the normalized downsampled data set. In the normalized cohort, clonotypes with more than 5 templates were defined as pathologically expanded. The Inverse Simpson Index served as the measure of repertoire diversity. To capture all clonotypes, CMV-specificity analyses were performed on the non-normalized data set. TCRdb took this table from immuneACCESS and kept in-frame rearrangements with V and J called. Such tables lack part of the clones; where checked against another copy, unresolved V genes explain under half of the gap, and the rest is unexplained. V and J calls and clone size are given by that table; D and trimming were obtained from the DNA. The sample table contains fewer than 25,000 clones; only one count was recorded for approximately 77% of them. The ten most abundant clones make up around 17% of the sample.

Relative to germline, V is 4 bases shorter and J is 0 bases shorter, with 9 bases between their ends. The germline V gene (reference sequence) provides CDR1 GTSNPN and CDR2 SVGIG. The CDR3, cysteine through phenylalanine, is 13 amino acids long. Only the CDR3 portion is preserved as DNA: 39 bases, with reading frame beginning at the first base. Interpreted using the paper, the time point label stands for: recipient sample about 28 days before transplant, after cytoreduction. Blood from recipients was drawn about 28 days before transplant and again at days 30, 100 and 180 after transplant. Using Nuclei Lysis Solution, genomic DNA was extracted from unfractionated peripheral blood mononuclear cells that were either fresh or cryopreserved. General findings and caveats noted by the study authors: The sample size was limited, and CD4 and CD8 repertoire contributions could not be separated because cells were not sorted. Just a small fraction of recipient repertoires overlapped with donor repertoires, and more than 95% appeared de novo at the given depth. A decrease in recipient TCR diversity was observed after transplant, and a progressive increase in pathologically expanded clonotypes was seen from day 30 to day 180. Inverse Simpson Index values from donors and from recipients before transplant predicted broader TCR repertoire diversity after transplant.

This clone was counted once. No cognate antigen has been identified for it. Base qualities are not provided; no much larger clone lies one nucleotide away. The chain was built from TRBV30 and TRBJ1-1, with no reliable assignment of the D segment. Sequenced material: peripheral blood mononuclear cells, taken before stem cell transplant. The clonotype was recovered from a man in his sixties with acute myeloid leukemia. Some clones in this sample may be carry-over from other donors' samples. CDR3 protein: CAWTNGMNTEAFF. The DNA reads TGTGCCTGGACGAACGGGATGAACACTGAAGCTTTCTTT.